This TCR beta chain was captured in a study of CD8+ T cells in alopecia areata. General study findings and limits: Scalp clonality and expanded CD8+ clones among the top 100 fell significantly with tofacitinib. Sharing of TCRs across patients appeared less clear than in mice, possibly for HLA-related reasons.

Extracted RNA was reverse transcribed into cDNA, the sequencing template. Sequencing used immunoSEQ multiplex PCR; TCRdb keeps in-frame clones, though not all of them. The table has about 200,000 clones, 50% to 70% seen once. Treatment indicated: oral pan-JAK inhibitor, 5-10 mg twice daily. This CDR3 region has 11 residues. Germline CDR1 reads SQVTM; CDR2 reads ANQGSEA. V was pared by 4 bases and J by 8 bases, with 4 bases of the junction left unmatched. A remark on this clone: What it binds is not known.

This specimen was CD4+ T cells sorted from blood, taken at week 4, from a patient treated with tofacitinib. The gene calls are TRBV29-1 and TRBJ1-2; 7 bases match TRBD1. The TCR originated in a human donor with alopecia areata. This CDR3 is CSVGDSGGYTF. For the CDR3, the DNA is TGCAGCGTTGGGGACAGTGGGGGCTACACCTTC.